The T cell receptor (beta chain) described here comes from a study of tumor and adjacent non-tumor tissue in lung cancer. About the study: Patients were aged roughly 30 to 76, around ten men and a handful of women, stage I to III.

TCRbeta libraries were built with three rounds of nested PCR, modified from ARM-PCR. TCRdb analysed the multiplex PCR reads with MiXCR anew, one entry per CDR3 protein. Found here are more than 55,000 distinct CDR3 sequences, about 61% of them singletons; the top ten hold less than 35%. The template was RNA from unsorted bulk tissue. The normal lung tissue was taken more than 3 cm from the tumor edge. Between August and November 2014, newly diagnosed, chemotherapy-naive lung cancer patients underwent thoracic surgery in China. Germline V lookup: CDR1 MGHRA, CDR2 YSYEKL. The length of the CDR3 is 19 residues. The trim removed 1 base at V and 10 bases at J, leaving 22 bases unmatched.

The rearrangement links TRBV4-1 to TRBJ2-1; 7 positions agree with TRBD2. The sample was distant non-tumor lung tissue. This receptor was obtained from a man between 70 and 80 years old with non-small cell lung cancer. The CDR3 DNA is TGCGCCAGCAGCCAAGCCCCCCCGGGACTATCGGGAGTGGGGGGAGAGCAGTTCTTC. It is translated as CASSQAPPGLSGVGGEQFF.